Shown below are 24 T cell receptor beta chains from a single sample sequenced in a study of Graves' ophthalmopathy and Graves' hyperthyroidism. The study amplified TCR beta CDR3 regions using RNA transcripts. HTBI-primed RT-PCR formed the first round, and a multiplex PCR formed the second. TCRdb ran MiXCR on the multiplex PCR reads and lists one entry per CDR3 protein. The sample includes approximately 540,000 distinct CDR3 sequences, about 35% of them seen just once. The specimen was peripheral blood or thyroid tissue (not recorded which). The receptors were sampled from an adult man with Graves' hyperthyroidism.

This clonotype appeared many times. The CDR3 loop is CASSFSSGTGRDEQYF. CDR3 DNA sequence: TGTGCCAGCAGCTTCTCTTCCGGGACAGGGCGAGACGAGCAGTACTTC. J is TRBJ2-7 and V is TRBV7-9, with 9 nucleotides matching TRBD1. CDR1 and CDR2 (germline): SEHNR, FQNEAQ (reference sequence). The CDR3 spans 16 residues. J was trimmed by 5 bases and V by 3 bases; bases with no gene match: 11.

This clonotype occurred many times. The chain uses TRBV20-1 and TRBJ2-7; a possible D gene is TRBD2 (5 bases). V was pared by 5 bases and J by 2 bases, with 19 bases between. This CDR3 is built from 15 residues. The germline V gene has CDR1 DFQATT and CDR2 SNEGSKA (reference sequence). The chain's CDR3 is CSAQLPGSGTYEQYF. CDR3 DNA sequence: TGCAGTGCTCAGCTCCCCGGGTCGGGGACCTACGAGCAGTACTTC.

The J gene is TRBJ2-3, the V gene TRBV6-4; D could derive from TRBD1 or TRBD2 (6 bases each). Between the trimmed V and J ends, which lost 4 bases and 2 bases, there was a span of 13 bases. This CDR3 is built from 15 residues. CDR1 is MRHNA, CDR2 SNTAGT, per germline. The CDR3 nucleotides are TGTGCCAGCAGTGCTCGGGGGCTCATCACAGATACGCAGTATTTT. Translation gives CASSARGLITDTQYF.

This clonotype was counted at least ten times. The chain is built from TRBV7-9 and TRBJ2-5; the D gene is possibly TRBD1 (6 bases). In germline, CDR1 is SEHNR, CDR2 FQNEAQ (reference sequence). With 4 bases removed from V and 2 bases from J, the gap between germline ends came to 20 bases. There are 17 residues in the CDR3. In DNA, the CDR3 is TGTGCCAGCAGCTCCGTCGGTGTCGACAGGTTTCAAGAGACCCAGTACTTC. The encoded protein is CASSSVGVDRFQETQYF.

The CDR3 region is CASKGQYNSPLHF. DNA of the CDR3: TGTGCCAGCAAGGGCCAATATAATTCACCCCTCCACTTT. This rearrangement joins TRBV27 to TRBJ1-6; no firm D call. Trimming shortened V by 7 bases and J by 4 bases, and 8 bases separated the two germline ends. Germline CDR1 is MNHEY and CDR2 is SMNVEV (reference sequence). The CDR3 sequence is 13 residues long.

The gene calls are TRBV7-9 and TRBJ1-4; D perhaps matches TRBD1 (5 bases). Per germline, CDR1 SEHNR and CDR2 FQNEAQ (reference sequence). The CDR3 runs 16 residues. Trimming left V 5 bases short and J 8 bases short, with 21 bases between. CDR3 sequence reads: CASSLFVGGTEEKLFF. The CDR3, as DNA: TGTGCCAGCAGCCTATTCGTGGGGGGGACCGAGGAAAAACTGTTTTTT.

This clonotype was seen at least ten times. The rearrangement joins TRBV12-3 or TRBV12-4 to TRBJ1-1; D is perhaps TRBD1 (5 bases). The CDR3 length is 14 residues. V lost 6 bases and J 3 bases, leaving 14 bases between the germline ends. CDR3 sequence (DNA): TGTGCCAGCAGCCGTGGGGAGGGGTACACTGAAGCTTTCTTT. Its protein is CASSRGEGYTEAFF.

CDR3 bases: TGTGCCAGCAAAACGGGACCCATGAACACTGAAGCTTTCTTT. Its protein product is CASKTGPMNTEAFF. The chain is built from TRBV2 and TRBJ1-1, with D possibly matching TRBD1 (5 bases). Trimming left V 7 bases short and J 0 bases short, with 12 bases between. CDR3 size: 14 residues. Germline V gives CDR1 SNHLY, CDR2 FYNNEI.

The chain employs TRBV19 and TRBJ2-6, with D tentatively TRBD1 or TRBD2 (5 bases each). This CDR3 spans 15 amino acids. V was shortened by 6 bases and J by 0 bases, with 9 bases between the two germline ends. Germline V gene data show CDR1 as LNHDA and CDR2 as SQIVND (reference sequence). CDR3 region: CASSYGGSGANVLTF. For the CDR3, the DNA is TGTGCCAGTAGCTATGGGGGCTCTGGGGCCAACGTCCTGACTTTC. Drawing the rest from reference TRBV19 and TRBJ2-6, the complete variable domain is DGGITQSPKYLFRKEGQNVTLSCEQNLNHDAMYWYRQDPGQGLRLIYYSQIVNDFQKGDIAEGYSVSREKKESFPLTVTSAQKNPTAFYLCASSYGGSGANVLTFGAGSRLTVL.

This clonotype was observed a few times. Written as DNA, the CDR3 is TGTGCCAGCCGAACCGTTTCCACCGGGGAGCTGTTTTTT. This sequence encodes CASRTVSTGELFF. This chain links TRBV28 with TRBJ2-2; D remains unclear. This CDR3 is 13 amino acids long. Trimming pared 8 bases from V and 4 bases from J, leaving 11 bases between. Germline V gives CDR1 MDHEN, CDR2 SYDVKM.

This clonotype appeared many times. The V and J genes are TRBV10-3 and TRBJ2-3; D gene uncertain. The CDR3 loop spans 11 amino acids. CDR1 and CDR2 (germline): ENHRY, SYGVKD. The V gene lost 6 bases and the J gene lost 3 bases, with 4 bases spanning the gap. CDR3 residues: CAISTTDTQYF. CDR3 DNA: TGTGCCATCAGCACTACAGATACGCAGTATTTT.

This clonotype showed up many times. V usage is TRBV19 and J usage is TRBJ2-5; D gene ambiguous. The CDR3 has 13 amino acids. The germline V gene encodes CDR1 LNHDA and CDR2 SQIVND (reference sequence). The V and J ends lost 9 bases and 5 bases respectively, with 16 bases between them. The CDR3 is CASASRNLETQYF. CDR3 sequence (DNA): TGTGCCAGCGCCAGCCGGAATTTGGAGACCCAGTACTTC.

This clonotype was counted ten times or more. The rearrangement joins TRBV7-9 to TRBJ2-2; the match to TRBD1 covers 10 bases. CDR3 length equals 17 residues. Germline V gene data show CDR1 as SEHNR and CDR2 as FQNEAQ (reference sequence). V lost 3 bases to trimming and J lost 5 bases; unmatched junction nucleotides: 9. This chain's CDR3 is CASSFTRQGAWTGELFF. CDR3 coding DNA: TGTGCCAGCAGCTTCACCCGACAGGGGGCATGGACCGGGGAGCTGTTTTTT.

In this sample, this clonotype turned up many times. The chain recombines TRBV10-3 with TRBJ2-2; 8 positions match TRBD1. V shed 8 bases and J 1 base; nucleotides not matched to a gene: 0. The CDR3 loop spans 13 amino acids. Germline V CDR1 and CDR2: ENHRY, SYGVKD. This CDR3 is CAIGTGNTGELFF. CDR3 bases: TGTGCCATCGGGACAGGGAACACCGGGGAGCTGTTTTTT.

This clonotype was seen at least ten times. The genes are TRBV7-9 and TRBJ2-7; a weak D match, TRBD2 (6 bases). The length of the CDR3 is 13 residues. From germline, CDR1 is SEHNR and CDR2 FQNEAQ (reference sequence). V was pared by 3 bases and J by 7 bases, with 13 bases between. CDR3 sequence reads: CASSLGLGGEQYF. CDR3 sequence (DNA): TGTGCCAGCAGCTTGGGGCTCGGAGGGGAGCAGTACTTC.

This sequence joins TRBV5-5 and TRBJ2-5; D is perhaps TRBD2 (6 bases). The V gene's germline CDR1 is SGHKS and CDR2 YYEKEE (reference sequence). The CDR3 spans 16 residues. V dropped 5 bases and J dropped 5 bases, with 22 bases sitting between them. The CDR3 DNA reads as TGTGCCAGCAGAACCGTCCCGGGAGAGCGGGTGGAGACCCAGTACTTC. It codes for CASRTVPGERVETQYF.

The gene calls are TRBV29-1 and TRBJ2-7; D tentatively fits TRBD1 or TRBD2 (5 bases each). Germline CDR1 SQVTM, CDR2 ANQGSEA. V lost 0 bases and J 1 base, leaving 10 bases between the germline ends. CDR3 length: 14 amino acids. This chain's CDR3 is CSVEDGGGSYEQYF. The CDR3 DNA reads as TGCAGCGTTGAAGATGGTGGGGGATCCTACGAGCAGTACTTC.

This clonotype was detected many times. This chain joins TRBV14 and TRBJ1-1; weak D call: TRBD1 (5 bases). The CDR3 consists of 13 residues. Trimming stripped 4 bases from V and 1 base from J, with 7 bases between. Germline V gene sequence: CDR1 SGHDN, CDR2 FVKESK. CDR3 DNA: TGTGCCAGCAGCCGGGGCCCGAACACTGAAGCTTTCTTT. It yields the protein CASSRGPNTEAFF.

At least ten counts were recorded for this clonotype. The CDR3 nucleotides read TGTGCCACCGCCCGCGTCCCCTACGAGCAGTACTTC. Translation: CATARVPYEQYF. The rearrangement links TRBV19 to TRBJ2-7, with D hard to call. CDR1 is LNHDA and CDR2 is SQIVND in the germline V gene (reference sequence). There are 12 residues in the CDR3. V was clipped by 10 bases and J by 2 bases, with 12 bases between them.

This rearrangement joins TRBV24-1 to TRBJ2-7, with TRBD2 matching over 14 bases. After removal of 2 bases from V and 2 bases from J, the junction contained 4 bases not matched to a gene. This CDR3 has 17 amino acids. Germline V gene data show CDR1 as KGHDR and CDR2 as SFDVKD. Written as DNA, the CDR3 is TGTGCCACCAGTGATTCGGTGACTAGCGGGAGGGCCTACGAGCAGTACTTC. This sequence encodes CATSDSVTSGRAYEQYF.

This clonotype was seen more than once but under ten times. V and J are TRBV5-1 and TRBJ2-7; D not certain. The CDR3 is made up of 16 amino acids. Per the germline V gene, CDR1 is SGHRS and CDR2 is YFSETQ. Trimming shortened V by 4 bases and J by 5 bases, and 22 bases separated the two germline ends. CDR3 residues: CASSPGGFRSVHEQYF. CDR3 in DNA: TGCGCCAGCAGCCCTGGTGGGTTCAGGTCCGTCCACGAGCAGTACTTC.

This sequence joins TRBV9 and TRBJ2-7; 9 bases agree with TRBD1. The J call may be wrong; the DNA end is better matched by TRBJ2-1. The length of the CDR3 is 15 residues. The V gene's germline CDR1 is SGDLS and CDR2 YYNGEE. CDR3 DNA sequence: TGTGCCAGCAGCGGACGGACAGGGGAAGAGGATGAGCAGTTCTTC. Amino acids: CASSGRTGEEDEQFF.

This clonotype was observed a single time. A much larger clone lies a single base off, so this may be a read error. The genes are TRBV13 and TRBJ2-7; 7 nucleotides line up with TRBD1. The CDR3 is 16 amino acids. CDR1 PRHDT and CDR2 FYEKMQ come from the germline V gene (reference sequence). The CDR3 here is CASSLGQGKSSYEQCF. CDR3 DNA: TGTGCCAGCAGCTTAGGACAGGGGAAGAGCTCCTACGAGCAGTGCTTC.

This clonotype was detected ten times or more. V usage is TRBV6-6 and J usage is TRBJ1-6; D uncertain. The CDR3 totals 12 residues. The germline V gene has CDR1 MNHNY and CDR2 SVGAGI (reference sequence). Trimming shortened V by 2 bases and J by 7 bases, and 3 bases separated the two germline ends. The CDR3 DNA is TGTGCCAGCAGTTACCGGAATTCACCCCTCCACTTT. Protein product: CASSYRNSPLHF.